A single sample gave rise to the 11 T cell receptor beta chains below, sequenced in a study of T cell responses to AZD1222 COVID-19 vaccine. Repertoires were generated with immunoSEQ multiplex PCR, while TCRdb's copy carries only in-frame clones and drops some. The table includes about 92,000 clones, around 84% detected once. The source was peripheral blood, collected on day 0 of AZD1222 vaccination. These receptors all come from an adult in good health.

This clone showed up just a few times. The V call is TRBV30, the J call TRBJ2-7; 7 bases are a match to TRBD1. V shed 8 bases, J shed 5 bases, and the junction held 9 bases outside the gene matches. Germline V lookup: CDR1 GTSNPN, CDR2 SVGIG (reference sequence). The CDR3 runs 12 residues. Here the CDR3 DNA reads TGTGCCCGACAGGGCCGTCGCAACGAGCAGTACTTC. This translates into CARQGRRNEQYF.

This rearrangement joins TRBV5-5 to TRBJ2-7, with D perhaps matching TRBD1 (7 bases). This CDR3 has 14 residues. V lost 3 bases, J lost 2 bases, and 12 bases lay in between. The germline V gene has CDR1 SGHKS and CDR2 YYEKEE (reference sequence). The CDR3 region is CASSSQGGPYEQYF. In DNA form, the CDR3 reads TGTGCCAGCAGCTCCCAGGGGGGTCCCTACGAGCAGTACTTC.

This rearrangement joins TRBV7-2 to TRBJ2-7; 7 positions match TRBD2. The CDR3 is 13 residues long. Germline assignment: CDR1 SGHTA and CDR2 FQGNSA. Trimming removed 6 bases from V and 8 bases from J; junction bases left unmatched: 10. The CDR3 region has the DNA TGTGCCAGCAGTGGACTAGGGCTCCACAAGCAGTACTTC. The encoded protein is CASSGLGLHKQYF. Using reference TRBV7-2 and TRBJ2-7 for the parts outside the CDR3, the full variable domain is GAGVSQSPSNKVTEKGKDVELRCDPISGHTALYWYRQSLGQGLEFLIYFQGNSAPDKSGLPSDRFSAERTGGSVSTLTIQRTQQEDSAVYLCASSGLGLHKQYFGPGTRLTVT.

The V call is TRBV6-5, the J call TRBJ1-1, with a weak D call TRBD1 (5 bases). This CDR3 has 15 residues. Trimming cost V 6 bases and J 2 bases, with 16 bases left between them. The germline V gene encodes CDR1 MNHEY and CDR2 SVGAGI. The CDR3 sequence is CASRQSGTANTEAFF. The DNA for the CDR3 is TGTGCCAGCAGGCAGTCCGGGACCGCTAACACTGAAGCTTTCTTT.

The chain is built from TRBV15 and TRBJ2-1, with 8 bases aligning to TRBD2. The CDR3 extends over 19 amino acids. The germline CDR1 and CDR2 sequences are LNHNV and YYDKDF (reference sequence). V lost 5 bases to trimming and J lost 0 bases; unmatched junction nucleotides: 15. The DNA of the CDR3 is TGTGCCACCAGCCCAACTGGGCGGGGGGTCAGATACTCCTACAATGAGCAGTTCTTC. This encodes CATSPTGRGVRYSYNEQFF.

The CDR3 loop reads CASLREANYGYTF. DNA for the CDR3: TGTGCCAGCCTTAGGGAGGCTAACTATGGCTACACCTTC. The chain employs TRBV2 and TRBJ1-2; D is unclear. V dropped 8 bases and J dropped 0 bases, with 10 bases sitting between them. Germline values: CDR1 SNHLY, CDR2 FYNNEI. This CDR3 is 13 amino acids long.

The V gene is TRBV3-1 (or the pseudogene TRBV3-2), the J gene TRBJ2-2; D perhaps matches TRBD2 (6 bases). The V gene's germline CDR1 is LGHDT and CDR2 YNNKEL (reference sequence). This CDR3 has 15 amino acids. V lost 1 base and J 5 bases, leaving 11 bases between the germline ends. CDR3 loop: CASSQAGGGTGELFF. The CDR3 region has the DNA TGTGCCAGCAGCCAAGCCGGGGGTGGGACCGGGGAGCTGTTTTTT.

This chain links TRBV7-9 with TRBJ1-1, with TRBD1 matching 7 bases. This CDR3 is 15 amino acids long. V lost 5 bases, J lost 5 bases, and 11 bases stayed unmatched. Germline values: CDR1 SEHNR, CDR2 FQNEAQ (reference sequence). CDR3 coding DNA: TGTGCCAGCAGCCTCTCGACTGGGACAGAGACTGAAGCTTTCTTT. Encoded protein: CASSLSTGTETEAFF.

This clone was picked up a small number of times. The gene calls are TRBV29-1 and TRBJ2-1, with TRBD1 matching 9 bases. V shed 4 bases, J shed 9 bases, and the junction held 10 bases outside the gene matches. This CDR3 has 14 residues. The germline CDR1 and CDR2 sequences are SQVTM and ANQGSEA. The CDR3 coding sequence is TGCAGCGTTGGTCTCGGACAGGGGAGGGGTGAGCAGTTCTTC. Translated, it gives CSVGLGQGRGEQFF.

This sequence joins TRBV10-1 and TRBJ1-2; no reliable D call. CDR3 length equals 12 residues. Germline values: CDR1 WNHNN, CDR2 SYGVQD (reference sequence). Trimming took 0 bases from V and 4 from J, leaving 3 bases between them. The CDR3 loop is CASSESSYGYTF. The CDR3 DNA sequence: TGCGCCAGCAGTGAGTCAAGCTATGGCTACACCTTC.

This chain uses TRBV12-3 or TRBV12-4 with TRBJ2-1, with a weak D call TRBD2 (6 bases). The CDR3 extends over 13 amino acids. The V end was cut by 1 base, the J end by 10 bases, with 11 bases between. CDR3 DNA sequence: TGTGCCAGCAGTTTAGGGCTAGCGTGGGAGCAGTTCTTC. It is translated as CASSLGLAWEQFF.